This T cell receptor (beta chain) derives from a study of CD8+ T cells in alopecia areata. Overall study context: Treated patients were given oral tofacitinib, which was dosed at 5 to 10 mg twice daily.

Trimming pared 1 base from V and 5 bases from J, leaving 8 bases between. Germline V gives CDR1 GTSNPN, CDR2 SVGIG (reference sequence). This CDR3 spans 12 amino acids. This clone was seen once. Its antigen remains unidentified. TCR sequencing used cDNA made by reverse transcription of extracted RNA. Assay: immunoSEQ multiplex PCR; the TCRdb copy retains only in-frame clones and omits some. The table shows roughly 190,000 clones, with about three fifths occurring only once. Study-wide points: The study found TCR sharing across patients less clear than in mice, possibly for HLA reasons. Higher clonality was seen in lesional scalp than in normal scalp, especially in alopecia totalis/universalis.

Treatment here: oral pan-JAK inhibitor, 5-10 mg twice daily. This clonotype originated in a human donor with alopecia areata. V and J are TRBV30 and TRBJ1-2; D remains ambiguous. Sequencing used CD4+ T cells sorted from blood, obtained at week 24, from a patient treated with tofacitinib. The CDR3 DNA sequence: TGTGCCTGGAGTGCCGGATCTTATGGCTACACCTTC. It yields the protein CAWSAGSYGYTF.